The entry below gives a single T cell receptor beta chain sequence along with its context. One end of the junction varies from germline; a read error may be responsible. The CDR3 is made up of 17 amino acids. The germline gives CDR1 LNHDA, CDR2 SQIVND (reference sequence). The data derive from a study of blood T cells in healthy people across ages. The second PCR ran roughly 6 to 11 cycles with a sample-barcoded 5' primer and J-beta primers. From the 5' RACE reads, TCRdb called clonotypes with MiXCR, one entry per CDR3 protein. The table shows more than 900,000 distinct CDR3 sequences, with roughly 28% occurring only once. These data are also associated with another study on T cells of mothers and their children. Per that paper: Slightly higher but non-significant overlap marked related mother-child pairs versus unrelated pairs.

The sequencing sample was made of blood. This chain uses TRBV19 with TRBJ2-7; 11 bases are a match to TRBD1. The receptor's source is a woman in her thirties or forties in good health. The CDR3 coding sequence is TGTGTCAGTAGTATAAATTTCCCCGGACAGGGGGCGCGAGAGCAGTACTTC. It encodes CVSSINFPGQGAREQYF.